The 21 T cell receptor beta chains given below trace back to one sample, sequenced in a study of blood T cell repertoires in COVID-19. Produced via immunoSEQ multiplex PCR; TCRdb's table is partial and in-frame only. Of around 250,000 clones detected, over 80% appear once; the ten largest clones hold 1.5% to 2%. The material sequenced was peripheral blood. Receptors were obtained from a man younger than 40 who had recovered from COVID-19.

V is TRBV18 and J is TRBJ2-5, with 9 nucleotides matching TRBD1. Germline V gene lookup returns CDR1 KGHSH and CDR2 LQKENI. This CDR3 contains 16 residues. After removal of 6 bases from V and 4 bases from J, the junction contained 12 bases not matched to a gene. The CDR3 here is CASSPLGQGPPETQYF. The CDR3 coding sequence is TGTGCCAGCTCCCCCTTGGGACAGGGTCCACCAGAGACCCAGTACTTC.

CDR3: CASSRRGGMNTEAFF. Written as DNA, the CDR3 is TGTGCCAGCAGCCGCCGCGGAGGGATGAACACTGAAGCTTTCTTT. The V call is TRBV7-9, the J call TRBJ1-1; unclear D gene. This CDR3 is 15 amino acids long. V was cut by 5 bases and J by 0 bases, with 13 bases left in between. Germline V gives CDR1 SEHNR, CDR2 FQNEAQ (reference sequence). Filled out from reference TRBV7-9 and TRBJ1-1, the complete variable domain reads DTGVSQNPRHKITKRGQNVTFRCDPISEHNRLYWYRQTLGQGPEFLTYFQNEAQLEKSRLLSDRFSAERPKGSFSTLEIQRTEQGDSAMYLCASSRRGGMNTEAFFGQGTRLTVV.

CDR3 sequence (DNA): TGTGCCAGCAGCTCTCAGGGCGCCCATAATTCACCCCTCCACTTT. Protein sequence: CASSSQGAHNSPLHF. The chain recombines TRBV11-2 with TRBJ1-6; D may be TRBD1 (5 bases). CDR3 length: 15 amino acids. Germline lookup yields CDR1 SGHAT and CDR2 FQNNGV. V was pared by 4 bases and J by 5 bases, with 12 bases between.

V gene TRBV7-2 combines with J gene TRBJ2-3, with no clear D. The CDR3 is 15 residues long. Trimming removed 1 base at V and 1 base at J, with 9 bases between. Germline V gene sequence: CDR1 SGHTA, CDR2 FQGNSA. The CDR3 region is CASSLVPGRTDTQYF. The CDR3 nucleotides read TGTGCCAGCAGCTTAGTTCCGGGTCGCACAGATACGCAGTATTTT.

The V gene is TRBV11-2, the J gene TRBJ1-5; 10 bases agree with TRBD1. Germline V gene data show CDR1 as SGHAT and CDR2 as FQNNGV. This CDR3 region has 15 residues. V was pared by 5 bases and J by 5 bases, with 6 bases of the junction left unmatched. The DNA of the CDR3 is TGTGCCAGCAGCCAAAGCGGACAGGGGGATCAGCCCCAGCATTTT. Protein product: CASSQSGQGDQPQHF.

This sequence joins TRBV5-1 and TRBJ2-5, with 8 positions matching TRBD1. CDR3 length equals 14 residues. Germline V gives CDR1 SGHRS, CDR2 YFSETQ. The V gene end was trimmed by 4 bases and the J gene end by 4 bases; junction bases not matched to a gene: 6. The CDR3 sequence: CASSPGTGGETQYF. The DNA for the CDR3 is TGCGCCAGCAGCCCGGGGACAGGAGGAGAGACCCAGTACTTC.

The rearrangement joins TRBV13 to TRBJ1-4, with 7 bases identical to TRBD1. This CDR3 comprises 15 residues. J was trimmed by 10 bases and V by 5 bases; bases with no gene match: 13. Germline assignment: CDR1 PRHDT and CDR2 FYEKMQ (reference sequence). Written as DNA, the CDR3 is TGTGCCAGCAGCCCTATGTGGCAGGGGGGCGGAAAACTGTTTTTT. It codes for CASSPMWQGGGKLFF.

The sample holds one count of this clone. This sequence joins TRBV2 and TRBJ2-7; D is perhaps TRBD1 (6 bases). This CDR3 has 12 residues. V lost 6 bases and J lost 5, with 11 bases in between. Germline CDR1 reads SNHLY; CDR2 reads FYNNEI. This chain's CDR3 is CASRQGQNEQYF. The CDR3 DNA sequence: TGTGCCAGCAGACAGGGTCAGAACGAGCAGTACTTC.

J is TRBJ1-1 and V is TRBV3-1 (or the pseudogene TRBV3-2); D remains ambiguous. Trimming cost V 5 bases and J 6 bases, with 13 bases left between them. Germline V gene data show CDR1 as LGHDT and CDR2 as YNNKEL (reference sequence). This CDR3 region has 13 residues. The CDR3 DNA follows: TGTGCCAGCAGCTTGCGGGATCTTTCTGAAGCTTTCTTT. It codes for CASSLRDLSEAFF.

This clone was picked up one time. J is TRBJ2-5 and V is TRBV3-1 (or the pseudogene TRBV3-2); TRBD2 is a possible D gene (6 bases). The germline gives CDR1 LGHDT, CDR2 YNNKEL (reference sequence). The CDR3 contains 15 residues. With 1 base removed from V and 4 bases from J, the gap between germline ends came to 13 bases. CDR3: CASSQGGGVRETQYF. CDR3 DNA: TGTGCCAGCAGCCAAGGGGGCGGGGTGCGAGAGACCCAGTACTTC.

This chain joins TRBV5-3 and TRBJ2-2, with 12 positions matching TRBD1. TRBV5-3 is an ORF for which the function is uncertain. CDR3 length: 16 residues. V was clipped by 5 bases and J by 7 bases; unmatched bases: 9. CDR3 sequence reads: CARSRDRGRVVGELFF. DNA of the CDR3: TGTGCCAGAAGTCGGGACAGGGGGCGCGTCGTCGGGGAGCTGTTTTTT.

The CDR3 region has the DNA TGTGCCAGCAGCCGAACAGGGGGCGGGGAGACCCAGTACTTC. Its protein product is CASSRTGGGETQYF. The V gene is TRBV5-6, the J gene TRBJ2-5; 9 bases are shared with TRBD1. Germline loops: CDR1 SGHDT, CDR2 YYEEEE. This CDR3 is 14 amino acids long. Trimming removed 4 bases from V and 5 bases from J; junction bases left unmatched: 6.

V gene TRBV15 combines with J gene TRBJ2-4; 9 bases agree with TRBD1. Germline trimming cut 0 bases from V and 0 bases from J; bases unmatched to any gene: 6. The CDR3 runs 18 residues. Germline lookup yields CDR1 LNHNV and CDR2 YYDKDF (reference sequence). The CDR3 protein is CATSRDRQGELAKNIQYF. The CDR3 nucleotides are TGTGCCACCAGCAGAGATCGACAGGGGGAGTTAGCCAAAAACATTCAGTACTTC.

The rearrangement uses TRBV5-1 and TRBJ2-1; TRBD2 agrees at 9 bases. The germline V gene encodes CDR1 SGHRS and CDR2 YFSETQ. J was trimmed by 7 bases and V by 0 bases; bases with no gene match: 8. There are 16 residues in the CDR3. In nucleotides, the CDR3 is TGCGCCAGCAGCTTGGCTCCTAGCGGGGTTGAGAATGAGCAGTTCTTC. This encodes CASSLAPSGVENEQFF.

V gene TRBV19 combines with J gene TRBJ2-3; D is perhaps TRBD1 (5 bases). The V end was cut by 6 bases, the J end by 8 bases, with 12 bases between. Germline assignment: CDR1 LNHDA and CDR2 SQIVND (reference sequence). This CDR3 region has 12 residues. The CDR3 nucleotides read TGTGCCAGTAGAGACCGAAGGGGTACGCAGTATTTT. This translates into CASRDRRGTQYF.

This clone was seen once. The rearrangement uses TRBV10-2 and TRBJ2-3; D not certain. The CDR3 spans 13 residues. Trimming took off 7 bases at V and 4 bases at J, with 12 bases between the two ends. The V gene's germline CDR1 is WSHSY and CDR2 SAAADI. The CDR3 protein is CASTSWAADTQYF. CDR3 bases: TGCGCCAGCACCTCGTGGGCCGCAGATACGCAGTATTTT.

The V gene is TRBV19, the J gene TRBJ1-5, with TRBD1 matching 7 bases. Unmatched junction bases numbered 6, after V lost 6 bases and J lost 4 bases. The CDR3 has 14 amino acids. From germline, CDR1 is LNHDA and CDR2 SQIVND (reference sequence). The CDR3 DNA is TGTGCCAGTAGGGAGACAGGGATGAATCAGCCCCAGCATTTT. Translation: CASRETGMNQPQHF.

The CDR3 spells CASSSSGLAGGHASTDTQYF. The CDR3 nucleotides read TGTGCCAGCAGCTCCTCTGGACTAGCGGGGGGCCATGCTAGCACAGATACGCAGTATTTT. The chain carries TRBV7-3 and TRBJ2-3; 14 positions match TRBD2. Trimming at V came to 4 bases and at J to 0 bases, leaving 12 bases not matched to a gene. Germline V gene lookup returns CDR1 SGHTA and CDR2 FQGTGA. This CDR3 contains 20 residues.

The chain employs TRBV5-1 and TRBJ1-2; D is unclear. Trimming pared 3 bases from V and 3 bases from J, leaving 15 bases between. The CDR3 contains 15 residues. The germline CDR1 and CDR2 sequences are SGHRS and YFSETQ. DNA for the CDR3: TGCGCCAGCAGCTGGACGGGGAGTTCGGACTATGGCTACACCTTC. Amino acid sequence: CASSWTGSSDYGYTF.

This chain links TRBV21-1 with TRBJ1-1; TRBD1, the D gene given by the table, was not confirmed from the DNA. TRBV21-1 is shown as a pseudogene. The CDR3 sequence is 19 residues long. In DNA form, the CDR3 reads TGTGCCAGCAGCAAAGCGCTGGGGACAGGGGGCATTTTTAACACTGAAGCTTTCTTT. Protein sequence: CASSKALGTGGIFNTEAFF.

CDR3 nucleotide sequence: TGCGCCAGCAGCTTTCAACAGGGGTCGGAGACCCAGTACTTC. Residues: CASSFQQGSETQYF. V and J are TRBV5-1 and TRBJ2-5, with TRBD1 matching over 7 bases. CDR3 length: 14 amino acids. J was trimmed by 5 bases and V by 2 bases; bases with no gene match: 6. CDR1 and CDR2 (germline): SGHRS, YFSETQ.